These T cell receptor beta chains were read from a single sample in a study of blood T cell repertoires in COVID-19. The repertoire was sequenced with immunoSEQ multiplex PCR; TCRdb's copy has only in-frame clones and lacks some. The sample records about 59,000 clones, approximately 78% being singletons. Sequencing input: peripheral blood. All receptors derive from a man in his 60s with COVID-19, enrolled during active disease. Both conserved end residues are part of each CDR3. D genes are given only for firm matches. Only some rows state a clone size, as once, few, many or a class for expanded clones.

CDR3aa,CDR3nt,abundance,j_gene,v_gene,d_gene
CASSPGQRETQYF,TGCGCCAGCAGTCCGGGACAGCGGGAGACCCAGTACTTC,NA,TRBJ2-5,TRBV10-2,TRBD1
CASSLLTSGNEQYF,TGTGCCAGCAGCTTACTCACTAGCGGGAACGAGCAGTACTTC,NA,TRBJ2-7,TRBV7-9,TRBD2
CASSAQRRRGNYGYTF,TGTGCCAGCAGTGCCCAAAGACGGAGGGGTAACTATGGCTACACCTTC,NA,TRBJ1-2,TRBV6-1,NA
CASGQGDRETQYF,TGTGCCAGCGGGCAGGGGGACCGGGAGACCCAGTACTTC,NA,TRBJ2-5,TRBV7-3,TRBD1
CASSYGLAGGTNTGELFF,TGTGCCAGCAGTTACGGACTAGCGGGGGGAACGAACACCGGGGAGCTGTTTTTT,NA,TRBJ2-2,TRBV6-2/TRBV6-3,TRBD2
CASGEVEETQYF,TGTGCCAGCGGGGAGGTAGAGGAGACCCAGTACTTC,NA,TRBJ2-5,TRBV7-9,NA
CASSLERGRWELFF,TGTGCCAGCAGCTTAGAGAGGGGGCGCTGGGAGCTGTTTTTT,NA,TRBJ2-2,TRBV7-9,TRBD1
CASSWGGGGRALPGYF,TGTGCCAGCAGCTGGGGTGGGGGCGGGAGGGCCCTCCCTGGGTATTTT,many,TRBJ2-3,TRBV5-5,TRBD2
CASSLLAGEVMTKNIQYF,TGTGCCAGCAGCTTACTAGCGGGGGAGGTCATGACCAAAAACATTCAGTACTTC,NA,TRBJ2-4,TRBV7-8,TRBD2
CASSLATGGRETQYF,TGTGCCAGCAGCTTGGCGACAGGGGGCAGGGAGACCCAGTACTTC,NA,TRBJ2-5,TRBV5-4,TRBD1
CASSIDRGTEAFF,TGTGCCAGCAGCATAGACAGGGGAACTGAAGCTTTCTTT,few,TRBJ1-1,TRBV9,TRBD1
CASSVGGPTDTQYF,TGTGCCAGCAGCGTGGGGGGGCCAACAGATACGCAGTATTTT,NA,TRBJ2-3,TRBV9,NA
CASSRKERGVTYEQYF,TGTGCCAGCAGCCGAAAGGAGCGCGGGGTCACCTACGAGCAGTACTTC,NA,TRBJ2-7,TRBV3-1/TRBV3-2,NA
CASSQQGGNYEQYF,TGTGCCAGCAGCCAGCAGGGGGGTAACTACGAGCAGTACTTC,NA,TRBJ2-7,TRBV3-1/TRBV3-2,NA
CASSFRDRDNTDTQYF,TGTGCCAGCAGCTTCCGGGACAGGGACAATACAGATACGCAGTATTTT,NA,TRBJ2-3,TRBV7-6,TRBD1
CAATSGTGPNIQYF,TGTGCCGCAACTTCCGGGACAGGGCCAAACATTCAGTACTTC,NA,TRBJ2-4,TRBV10-3,TRBD1
CASSQGTGISGELFF,TGTGCCAGCAGCCAAGGTACAGGAATATCCGGGGAGCTGTTTTTT,once,TRBJ2-2,TRBV3-1/TRBV3-2,NA
CSVVTAQSSYNEQFF,TGCAGCGTTGTGACAGCCCAGAGCTCCTACAATGAGCAGTTCTTC,NA,TRBJ2-1,TRBV29-1,NA
CASRSGEAQNEQFF,TGTGCCAGCAGGAGTGGGGAGGCACAAAATGAGCAGTTCTTC,few,TRBJ2-1,TRBV5-4,NA
CASSRAPFSGDEQYF,TGTGCCAGCAGCCGAGCACCGTTTAGCGGGGACGAGCAGTACTTC,NA,TRBJ2-7,TRBV3-1/TRBV3-2,TRBD2
CASSIIGGGYDYGYTF,TGTGCCAGTAGTATAATTGGGGGCGGGTATGACTATGGCTACACCTTC,NA,TRBJ1-2,TRBV19,NA
CASSRGQYDQPQHF,TGTGCCAGTAGTCGGGGTCAGTACGATCAGCCCCAGCATTTT,NA,TRBJ1-5,TRBV19,NA
CSASRGDTNYEQYF,TGCAGTGCTAGTCGTGGGGACACTAACTACGAGCAGTACTTC,NA,TRBJ2-7,TRBV20-1,NA
CASSLAGGAYNEQFF,TGTGCCAGCAGCCTAGCGGGAGGGGCTTACAATGAGCAGTTCTTC,NA,TRBJ2-1,TRBV9,TRBD2
CASSPRTGSYNEQFF,TGTGCCAGCAGCCCGAGGACAGGGAGCTACAATGAGCAGTTCTTC,NA,TRBJ2-1,TRBV3-1/TRBV3-2,TRBD1
CASSSDDITRGVGTEAFF,TGCGCCAGCAGCTCCGACGATATAACCAGGGGAGTAGGCACTGAAGCTTTCTTT,NA,TRBJ1-1,TRBV5-1,NA
CASSLEKNTEAFF,TGTGCCAGCAGCCTGGAGAAGAACACTGAAGCTTTCTTT,few,TRBJ1-1,TRBV27,NA
CASGLPGQPQHF,TGTGCCAGCGGCCTCCCCGGGCAGCCCCAGCATTTT,NA,TRBJ1-5,TRBV6-1,NA
CASTPAGGWGTDTQYF,TGCGCCAGCACCCCGGCGGGGGGTTGGGGTACAGATACGCAGTATTTT,NA,TRBJ2-3,TRBV5-1,TRBD2
CSVDSPTGNDDYGYTF,TGCAGCGTAGACTCTCCGACAGGGAACGATGACTATGGCTACACCTTC,once,TRBJ1-2,TRBV29-1,TRBD1
CATSDSGGGNTQYF,TGTGCCACCAGTGACTCGGGGGGCGGGAATACGCAGTATTTT,NA,TRBJ2-3,TRBV24-1,NA
CAWTRQGAGDTQYF,TGTGCCTGGACCAGACAGGGGGCCGGAGATACGCAGTATTTT,NA,TRBJ2-3,TRBV30,TRBD1
CASSSPDSGANVLTF,TGTGCCAGCAGCTCCCCAGACTCTGGGGCCAACGTCCTGACTTTC,NA,TRBJ2-6,TRBV7-3,NA
CASSPRDVRDYGYTF,TGTGCCAGCAGCCCAAGGGATGTCCGGGATTATGGCTACACCTTC,NA,TRBJ1-2,TRBV11-1,NA
CATPPEAGTYNEQFF,TGTGCAACCCCCCCGGAAGCGGGAACCTACAATGAGCAGTTCTTC,few,TRBJ2-1,TRBV7-2,TRBD2
CASSPAGGAGYGYTF,TGCGCCAGCAGCCCGGCAGGGGGCGCGGGATATGGCTACACCTTC,NA,TRBJ1-2,TRBV5-1,TRBD1
CASSFLPRDEQFF,TGTGCCAGCAGCTTTCTACCGAGGGATGAGCAGTTCTTC,once,TRBJ2-1,TRBV7-8,NA
CSASFGGGLSYEQYF,TGCAGTGCTAGTTTTGGGGGGGGGTTATCCTACGAGCAGTACTTC,NA,TRBJ2-7,TRBV20-1,TRBD2
CASTNDRDTEAFF,TGTGCCAGCACCAACGACCGGGACACTGAAGCTTTCTTT,NA,TRBJ1-1,TRBV6-9,NA
CASSHGGGNQPQHF,TGTGCCAGTAGTCATGGGGGGGGCAATCAGCCCCAGCATTTT,NA,TRBJ1-5,TRBV19,NA
CASRSTGGNYGYTF,TGTGCCAGCAGATCAACAGGGGGTAACTATGGCTACACCTTC,NA,TRBJ1-2,TRBV25-1,TRBD1
CASSASPGQGRPGELFF,TGTGCCAGTAGTGCCTCCCCGGGACAGGGGCGGCCCGGGGAGCTGTTTTTT,NA,TRBJ2-2,TRBV19,TRBD1
CASSELTGQGKNTF,TGTGCCAGCAGTGAGTTGACAGGCCAGGGAAAGAACACCTTC,NA,TRBJ1-2,TRBV6-1,NA
CASSIGGRGNNEQFF,TGTGCCAGCAGTATAGGAGGCAGGGGGAACAATGAGCAGTTCTTC,NA,TRBJ2-1,TRBV6-5,TRBD1
CASSPGAGRGLDIQYF,TGTGCCAGCAGCCCCGGCGCAGGGCGAGGTTTGGACATTCAGTACTTC,NA,TRBJ2-4,TRBV7-3,NA
CASSRLTPGLQAFF,TGTGCCAGCAGTCGCCTGACACCGGGACTTCAGGCTTTCTTT,NA,TRBJ1-1,TRBV2,NA
CASSQGQEQFF,TGTGCCAGCAGTCAGGGACAGGAGCAGTTCTTC,NA,TRBJ2-1,TRBV6-2/TRBV6-3,TRBD1
CASSLAGGVDTQYF,TGTGCCAGCAGCTTGGCGGGAGGGGTAGATACGCAGTATTTT,few,TRBJ2-3,TRBV5-6,TRBD2
CASRARLAGAYEQYF,TGTGCCAGCAGGGCCCGACTAGCGGGGGCCTACGAGCAGTACTTC,NA,TRBJ2-7,TRBV6-5,TRBD2
CASSQAAGGNQPQHF,TGTGCCAGCAGCCAAGCTGCGGGGGGAAATCAGCCCCAGCATTTT,NA,TRBJ1-5,TRBV4-2,NA
CASSSQTQGAGSTGELFF,TGCGCCAGCAGCTCCCAGACACAGGGGGCAGGCTCCACCGGGGAGCTGTTTTTT,NA,TRBJ2-2,TRBV5-1,TRBD1
CASSTGLGIQTDTQYF,TGTGCCAGCAGCACGGGACTCGGAATCCAAACAGATACGCAGTATTTT,NA,TRBJ2-3,TRBV11-1,NA
CASSASTGRSGELFF,TGTGCCAGCAGCGCCTCGACAGGGAGGTCCGGGGAGCTGTTTTTT,NA,TRBJ2-2,TRBV5-6,NA